The entry below gives a single T cell receptor (beta chain) sequence along with its context. Vbeta (60) and Jbeta (13) primers were used in the PCR. TCRdb keeps only in-frame clones here, not all; method: immunoSEQ multiplex PCR. The sample shows 150,000 or so clones, roughly 79% of them seen only once. This CDR3 region has 13 residues. CDR1 and CDR2 (germline): LNHDA, SQIVND (reference sequence). Deletions cut 1 base from V and 6 bases from J, with 10 bases between. This sample was taken from a study of cytomegalovirus exposure and HLA in healthy donors. In nominal health when sampled, donors likely had unrecorded immune exposures nonetheless.

Sequenced input: PBMCs. The receptor comes from a woman between 50 and 59 years old in good health and CMV-seropositive. V is TRBV19 and J is TRBJ2-7; D may be TRBD1 (7 bases). CDR3: CASSIGQGGEQYF. The CDR3 DNA follows: TGTGCCAGTAGTATAGGACAGGGAGGCGAGCAGTACTTC.